The present T cell receptor (beta chain) was sequenced within a study of blood T cell repertoires in COVID-19. Whole-study context: Samples of COVID-19 (acute and convalescent) were obtained from the United States, Italy and Spain.

Per the germline V gene, CDR1 is LNHNV and CDR2 is YYDKDF (reference sequence). V shed 0 bases and J shed 4 bases, with 6 bases lying between them. The CDR3 runs to 13 residues. The table came from immunoSEQ multiplex PCR; TCRdb's copy has only in-frame clones and leaves some out. The sample contains around 220,000 clones, approximately 84% of which appear only once. The chain couples TRBV15 to TRBJ1-2; a possible D gene is TRBD1 (5 bases). The sequence was collected from a middle-aged man with active or convalescent COVID-19. Sequenced sample: peripheral blood. CDR3 loop: CATSREGAYGYTF. The CDR3, as DNA: TGTGCCACCAGCAGAGAAGGGGCCTATGGCTACACCTTC. The variable domain in full, with the rest retrieved from reference TRBV15 and TRBJ1-2, is DAMVIQNPRYQVTQFGKPVTLSCSQTLNHNVMYWYQQKSSQAPKLLFHYYDKDFNNEADTPDNFQSRRPNTSFCFLDIRSPGLGDTAMYLCATSREGAYGYTFGSGTRLTVV.